A selection of T cell receptor beta chains follows, all from one sample in a study of blood T cell repertoires in COVID-19. The protocol was immunoSEQ multiplex PCR, while the TCRdb copy is restricted to in-frame clones and leaves out a portion. The sample records about 190,000 clones, just under 80% being singletons. Input material: peripheral blood. These receptors were obtained from an elderly woman with active or convalescent COVID-19. The CDR3 runs from the conserved cysteine through the conserved F or W. Each record gives: CDR3 DNA, CDR3 protein, clone size, CDR3 length, V gene, D gene, J gene. A D gene is named only where the DNA matches it firmly. Not all rows give a size; the values are once, few, many and, for expanded clones, a class.

DNA: TGCGCCAGCAGCCGAGGACAGGGGGGTTACGAGCAGTACTTC; CDR3: CASSRGQGGYEQYF; size: -; length: 14; V: TRBV4-1; D: TRBD1; J: TRBJ2-7
DNA: TGTGCCAGCAGCTTCCTCGAGAGCACAGATACGCAGTATTTT; CDR3: CASSFLESTDTQYF; size: -; length: 14; V: TRBV5-8; D: -; J: TRBJ2-3
DNA: TGTGCCAGTACCCTAAGCGGACAGGGCAACTATGGCTACACCTTC; CDR3: CASTLSGQGNYGYTF; size: -; length: 15; V: TRBV19; D: TRBD1; J: TRBJ1-2
DNA: TGTGCCAGCAGTTCGCCACAGGGTGCTGGCACCGGGGAGCTGTTTTTT; CDR3: CASSSPQGAGTGELFF; size: few; length: 16; V: TRBV27; D: -; J: TRBJ2-2
DNA: TGCAGCGTTGGGGGACACCTAAACTATGGCTACACCTTC; CDR3: CSVGGHLNYGYTF; size: -; length: 13; V: TRBV29-1; D: -; J: TRBJ1-2
DNA: TGTGCCAGCAGCTTAGCGACAGGGGTCCACACCTACGAGCAGTACTTC; CDR3: CASSLATGVHTYEQYF; size: -; length: 16; V: TRBV7-9; D: TRBD1; J: TRBJ2-7
DNA: TGTGCCAGCAGTTTTGGAGACAGGAACTATGGCTACACCTTC; CDR3: CASSFGDRNYGYTF; size: -; length: 14; V: TRBV28; D: -; J: TRBJ1-2
DNA: TGTGCCAGCTCAAGGACAGGTCCCAACGTCCTGACTTTC; CDR3: CASSRTGPNVLTF; size: -; length: 13; V: TRBV25-1; D: TRBD1; J: TRBJ2-6
DNA: TGTGCCAGCAGCCTTGGGACAAATGAAAAACTGTTTTTT; CDR3: CASSLGTNEKLFF; size: -; length: 13; V: TRBV7-2; D: -; J: TRBJ1-4
DNA: TGTGCCAGCAGTGAATGGGTACAGCCGAATCAGCCCCAGCATTTT; CDR3: CASSEWVQPNQPQHF; size: once; length: 15; V: TRBV2; D: -; J: TRBJ1-5
DNA: TGTGCCAGCTTTCCGGGACAGACGAACACCGGGGAGCTGTTTTTT; CDR3: CASFPGQTNTGELFF; size: -; length: 15; V: TRBV5-5; D: TRBD1; J: TRBJ2-2
DNA: TGTGCCAGCAGCGTAGACAGGGGGTATTACGAGCAGTACTTC; CDR3: CASSVDRGYYEQYF; size: -; length: 14; V: TRBV11-2; D: TRBD1; J: TRBJ2-7
DNA: TGCGCCAGCAGCTTGGCCGGCGGGGATGAAAAACTGTTTTTT; CDR3: CASSLAGGDEKLFF; size: -; length: 14; V: TRBV5-1; D: -; J: TRBJ1-4
DNA: TGTGCCAGCAGGCCGTGGGGCTTGAACACTGAAGCTTTCTTT; CDR3: CASRPWGLNTEAFF; size: -; length: 14; V: TRBV28; D: -; J: TRBJ1-1
DNA: TGTGCCAGCAGACTGAGGGCAGAATCACCCCTCCACTTT; CDR3: CASRLRAESPLHF; size: few; length: 13; V: TRBV5-6; D: -; J: TRBJ1-6
DNA: TGTGCCAGCAGTTACTTCGGGACAGGAATTGGGTCCTACGAGCAGTACTTC; CDR3: CASSYFGTGIGSYEQYF; size: -; length: 17; V: TRBV6-2/TRBV6-3; D: TRBD1; J: TRBJ2-7
DNA: TGTGCCAGCAGCCAAAGAGGCCAGGGCGTCGGCACTGAAGCTTTCTTT; CDR3: CASSQRGQGVGTEAFF; size: -; length: 16; V: TRBV3-1/TRBV3-2; D: -; J: TRBJ1-1
DNA: TGCGCCAGCAGCTTGGACACAGGGTCCAACTATGGCTACACCTTC; CDR3: CASSLDTGSNYGYTF; size: -; length: 15; V: TRBV5-1; D: -; J: TRBJ1-2
DNA: TGTGCCAGCAGCCTGGACAGGGGCGAAGAGACCCAGTACTTC; CDR3: CASSLDRGEETQYF; size: few; length: 14; V: TRBV5-4; D: TRBD1; J: TRBJ2-5
DNA: TGTGCCAGCAGCCAGGGTGGTCCCGGGGAGCTGTTTTTT; CDR3: CASSQGGPGELFF; size: -; length: 13; V: TRBV9; D: -; J: TRBJ2-2
DNA: TGTGCCAGCAGTGCGGACAGGGGTGATTACTATGGCTACACCTTC; CDR3: CASSADRGDYYGYTF; size: -; length: 15; V: TRBV27; D: TRBD1; J: TRBJ1-2
DNA: TGCGCCAGCAGTGGACCTCTAGAACCGGATACGCAGTATTTT; CDR3: CASSGPLEPDTQYF; size: -; length: 14; V: TRBV10-1; D: -; J: TRBJ2-3
DNA: TGTGCCAGCAGCTTAGCGGGGGGGCTATGGGAGACCCAGTACTTC; CDR3: CASSLAGGLWETQYF; size: -; length: 15; V: TRBV13; D: TRBD2; J: TRBJ2-5
DNA: TGTGCCAGCAGCCCGCCCCAGGGCCCCGGTGAGCAGTTCTTC; CDR3: CASSPPQGPGEQFF; size: -; length: 14; V: TRBV7-8; D: -; J: TRBJ2-1
DNA: TGTGCCAGCACCCGTGAGGCAGGGGGAGCCTATGGCTACACCTTC; CDR3: CASTREAGGAYGYTF; size: -; length: 15; V: TRBV6-4; D: TRBD1; J: TRBJ1-2
DNA: TGTGCCAGCAGCTTAACGCGGGGCGATACACCCCTCCACTTT; CDR3: CASSLTRGDTPLHF; size: -; length: 14; V: TRBV7-3; D: -; J: TRBJ1-6
DNA: TGTGCCAGCAGTCCGGGACAGTCCTACGAGCAGTACTTC; CDR3: CASSPGQSYEQYF; size: -; length: 13; V: TRBV27; D: TRBD1; J: TRBJ2-7
DNA: TGTGCCAGCAGCTTATCGCACGGTTCACCCCTCCACTTT; CDR3: CASSLSHGSPLHF; size: -; length: 13; V: TRBV7-3; D: -; J: TRBJ1-6
DNA: TGTGCCAGCAGTTACCAGACCAGGGAGGATGCTTTCTTT; CDR3: CASSYQTREDAFF; size: once; length: 13; V: TRBV6-6; D: -; J: TRBJ1-1
DNA: TGCGCCAGCAGCTTTTTAGCGGGGGGGCCAGGAGAGACCCAGTACTTC; CDR3: CASSFLAGGPGETQYF; size: -; length: 16; V: TRBV5-1; D: TRBD2; J: TRBJ2-5
DNA: TGTGCCAGCAGCCCCTACAGGGACGATCAGCCCCAGCATTTT; CDR3: CASSPYRDDQPQHF; size: -; length: 14; V: TRBV6-5; D: -; J: TRBJ1-5
DNA: TGTGCCAGCAGTGTGTCGTCAGGGCTCTATGGCTACACCTTC; CDR3: CASSVSSGLYGYTF; size: -; length: 14; V: TRBV28; D: -; J: TRBJ1-2
DNA: TGTGCCAGCAGCTTGGCGTCGGGGACTAGCGGGGGCAGATACTTC; CDR3: CASSLASGTSGGRYF; size: once; length: 15; V: TRBV5-5; D: TRBD2; J: TRBJ2-5
DNA: TGCGCCAGCAGCCGGGACAGGGACTCACCCCTCCACTTT; CDR3: CASSRDRDSPLHF; size: -; length: 13; V: TRBV4-1; D: TRBD1; J: TRBJ1-6
DNA: TGCAGCGTTGAAAATCGAGCAGGGAGGACTGAAGCTTTCTTT; CDR3: CSVENRAGRTEAFF; size: -; length: 14; V: TRBV29-1; D: -; J: TRBJ1-1
DNA: TGTGCCAGCAGTAAACAAACAGGGTCCAATTCACCCCTCCACTTT; CDR3: CASSKQTGSNSPLHF; size: -; length: 15; V: TRBV6-5; D: -; J: TRBJ1-6
DNA: TGTGCTAGCAGCCCGGGACTAGCGGGGAGCAACGAGCAGTACTTC; CDR3: CASSPGLAGSNEQYF; size: -; length: 15; V: TRBV7-7; D: TRBD2; J: TRBJ2-7
DNA: TGCGCCAGCAGAGACATCTCTGGGGCCAACGTCCTGACTTTC; CDR3: CASRDISGANVLTF; size: -; length: 14; V: TRBV5-1; D: -; J: TRBJ2-6
DNA: TGTGCCACAGAGTTCGGGGGTTCGCACTACACCTTC; CDR3: CATEFGGSHYTF; size: few; length: 12; V: TRBV15; D: -; J: TRBJ1-2
DNA: TGTGCCAGCAGCTTGGACAGGTCGGGTAATTCACCCCTCCACTTT; CDR3: CASSLDRSGNSPLHF; size: -; length: 15; V: TRBV5-4; D: -; J: TRBJ1-6
DNA: TGTGCCAGCAGCCCCGCGGGACAGACCCGTGGGGGCTACACCTTC; CDR3: CASSPAGQTRGGYTF; size: -; length: 15; V: TRBV28; D: TRBD1; J: TRBJ1-2
DNA: TGCAGTGCCTCAGGGGTCCGTGGCTACACCTTC; CDR3: CSASGVRGYTF; size: -; length: 11; V: TRBV20-1; D: -; J: TRBJ1-2
DNA: TGCGCCAGCAGCTCTGGGACTAGCGGCTACTACGAGCAGTACTTC; CDR3: CASSSGTSGYYEQYF; size: -; length: 15; V: TRBV5-1; D: TRBD2; J: TRBJ2-7
DNA: TGTGCCAGTAGTAGTCGGCCTAGCGGGCATCCAGATACGCAGTATTTT; CDR3: CASSSRPSGHPDTQYF; size: once; length: 16; V: TRBV19; D: TRBD2; J: TRBJ2-3
DNA: TGTGCCAGCAGCTATAGCGGGGGAAGCCAAGAGACCCAGTACTTC; CDR3: CASSYSGGSQETQYF; size: once; length: 15; V: TRBV11-2; D: TRBD2; J: TRBJ2-5
DNA: TGCGCCAGCAGCCAAGATCAAAGCTCGGCCATATATTTT; CDR3: CASSQDQSSAIYF; size: few; length: 13; V: TRBV4-3; D: -; J: TRBJ1-3